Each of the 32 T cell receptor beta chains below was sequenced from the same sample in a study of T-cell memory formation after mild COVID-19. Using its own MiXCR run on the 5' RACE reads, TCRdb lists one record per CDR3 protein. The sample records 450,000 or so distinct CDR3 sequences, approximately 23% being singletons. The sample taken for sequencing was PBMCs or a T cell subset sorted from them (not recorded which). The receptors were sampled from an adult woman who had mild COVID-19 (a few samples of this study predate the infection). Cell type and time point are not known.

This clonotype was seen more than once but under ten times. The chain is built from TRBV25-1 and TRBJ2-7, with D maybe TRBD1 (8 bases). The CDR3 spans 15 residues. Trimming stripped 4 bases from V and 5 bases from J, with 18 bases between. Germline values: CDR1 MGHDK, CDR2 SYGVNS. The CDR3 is CASSATGGVGNEQYF. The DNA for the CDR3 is TGTGCCAGCAGTGCCACAGGGGGGGTAGGGAACGAGCAGTACTTC.

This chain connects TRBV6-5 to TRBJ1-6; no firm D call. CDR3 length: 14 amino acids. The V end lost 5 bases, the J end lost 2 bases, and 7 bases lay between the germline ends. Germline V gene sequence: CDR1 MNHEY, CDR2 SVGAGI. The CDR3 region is CASSPPAYNSPLHF. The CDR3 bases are TGTGCCAGCAGTCCCCCGGCCTATAATTCACCCCTCCACTTT.

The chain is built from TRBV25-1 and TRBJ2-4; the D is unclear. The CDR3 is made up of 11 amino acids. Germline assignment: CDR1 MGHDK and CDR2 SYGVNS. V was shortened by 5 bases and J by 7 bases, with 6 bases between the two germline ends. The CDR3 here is CASSFTNIQYF. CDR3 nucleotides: TGTGCCAGCAGTTTTACGAACATTCAGTACTTC.

This CDR3 is CASSSFVERIYEQYF. The CDR3 bases are TGTGCCAGCAGCTCGTTCGTGGAGCGGATCTACGAGCAGTACTTC. The chain couples TRBV7-9 to TRBJ2-7, with D possibly TRBD2 on 5 matching bases. Germline assignment: CDR1 SEHNR and CDR2 FQNEAQ (reference sequence). Trimming shortened V by 4 bases and J by 3 bases, and 16 bases separated the two germline ends. The CDR3 totals 15 residues.

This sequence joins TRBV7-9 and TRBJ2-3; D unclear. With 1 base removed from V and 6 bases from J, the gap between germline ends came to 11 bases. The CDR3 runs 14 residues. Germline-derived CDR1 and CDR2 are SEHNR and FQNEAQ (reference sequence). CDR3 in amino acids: CASSLGRQLDTQYF. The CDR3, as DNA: TGTGCCAGCAGCTTAGGGCGGCAGCTCGATACGCAGTATTTT.

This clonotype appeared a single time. The CDR3 loop reads CASNPGWRTDTQYF. In DNA form, the CDR3 reads TGTGCCAGTAACCCGGGTTGGCGGACAGATACGCAGTATTTT. The chain recombines TRBV19 with TRBJ2-3; D remains ambiguous. Trimming removed 7 bases at V and 3 bases at J, with 14 bases between. The CDR3 has 14 residues. Germline CDR1 LNHDA, CDR2 SQIVND (reference sequence).

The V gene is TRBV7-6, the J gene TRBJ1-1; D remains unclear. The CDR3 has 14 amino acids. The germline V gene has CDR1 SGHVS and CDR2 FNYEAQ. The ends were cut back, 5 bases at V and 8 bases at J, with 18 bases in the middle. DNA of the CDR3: TGTGCCAGCAGCCTCGTTACAGCAAAGACCGAAGCTTTCTTT. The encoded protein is CASSLVTAKTEAFF.

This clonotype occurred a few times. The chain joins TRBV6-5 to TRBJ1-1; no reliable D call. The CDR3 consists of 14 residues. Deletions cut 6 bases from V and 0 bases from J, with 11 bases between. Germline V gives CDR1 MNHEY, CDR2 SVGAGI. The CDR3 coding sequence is TGTGCCAGCAGACCCGTGGCGGTGAACACTGAAGCTTTCTTT. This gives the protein CASRPVAVNTEAFF.

The CDR3 DNA reads TGTGCCATCAGTGAGTCGGAGACACACTATGGCTACACCTTC. It translates to CAISESETHYGYTF. The V and J genes are TRBV10-3 and TRBJ1-2; no clear D gene. Trimming stripped 0 bases from V and 3 bases from J, with 8 bases between. Germline V CDR1 and CDR2: ENHRY, SYGVKD. This CDR3 region has 14 residues.

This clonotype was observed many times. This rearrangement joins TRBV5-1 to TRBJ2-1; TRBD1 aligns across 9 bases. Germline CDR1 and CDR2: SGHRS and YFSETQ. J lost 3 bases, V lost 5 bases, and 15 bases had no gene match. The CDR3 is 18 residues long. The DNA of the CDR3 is TGCGCCAGCAGATCTGCCTCTCCCCGGACAGGGGTCTACAATGAGCAGTTCTTC. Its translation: CASRSASPRTGVYNEQFF.

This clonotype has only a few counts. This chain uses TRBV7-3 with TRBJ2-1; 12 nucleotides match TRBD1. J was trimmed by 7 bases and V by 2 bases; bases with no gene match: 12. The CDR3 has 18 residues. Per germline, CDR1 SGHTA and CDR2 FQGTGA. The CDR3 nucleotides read TGTGCCAGCAGCTTAGGGTTACGGGACAGGGGGCGTCGTAATGAGCAGTTCTTC. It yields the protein CASSLGLRDRGRRNEQFF.

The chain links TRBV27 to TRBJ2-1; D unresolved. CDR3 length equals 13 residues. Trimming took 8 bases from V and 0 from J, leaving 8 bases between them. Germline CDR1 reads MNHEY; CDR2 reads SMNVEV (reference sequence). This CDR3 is CASRVGSYNEQFF. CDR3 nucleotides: TGTGCCAGCCGCGTAGGCTCCTACAATGAGCAGTTCTTC.

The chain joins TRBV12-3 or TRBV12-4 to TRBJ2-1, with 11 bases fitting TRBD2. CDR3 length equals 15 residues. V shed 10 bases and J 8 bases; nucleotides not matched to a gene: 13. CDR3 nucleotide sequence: TGTGCCATCATCGGGATTAGCGGGAGGGAGTATGAGCAGTTCTTC. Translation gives CAIIGISGREYEQFF.

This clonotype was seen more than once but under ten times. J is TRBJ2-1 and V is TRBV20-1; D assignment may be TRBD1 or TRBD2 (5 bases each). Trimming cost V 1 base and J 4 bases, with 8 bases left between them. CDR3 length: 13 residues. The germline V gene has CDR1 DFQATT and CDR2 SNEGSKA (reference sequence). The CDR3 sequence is CSARAGPYNEQFF. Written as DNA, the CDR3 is TGCAGTGCTAGAGCGGGGCCTTACAATGAGCAGTTCTTC.

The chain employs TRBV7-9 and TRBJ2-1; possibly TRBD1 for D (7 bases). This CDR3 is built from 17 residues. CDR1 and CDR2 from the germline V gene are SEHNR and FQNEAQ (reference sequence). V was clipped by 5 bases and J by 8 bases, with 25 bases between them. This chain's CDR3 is CASSITSVRGVRDEQFF. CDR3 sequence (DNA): TGTGCCAGCAGCATTACTAGTGTCAGGGGGGTCAGAGATGAGCAGTTCTTC.

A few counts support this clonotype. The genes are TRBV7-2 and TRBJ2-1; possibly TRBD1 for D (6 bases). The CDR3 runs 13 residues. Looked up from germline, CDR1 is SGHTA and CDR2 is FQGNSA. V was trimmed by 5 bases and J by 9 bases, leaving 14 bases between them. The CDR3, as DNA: TGTGCCAGCAGCGACGGACAGACGACTGAGCAGTTCTTC. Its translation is CASSDGQTTEQFF.

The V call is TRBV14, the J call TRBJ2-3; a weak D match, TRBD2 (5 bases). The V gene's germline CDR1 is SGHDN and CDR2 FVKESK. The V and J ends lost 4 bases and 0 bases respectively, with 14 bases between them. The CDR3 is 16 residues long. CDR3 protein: CASSLVTGFSTDTQYF. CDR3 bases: TGTGCCAGCAGCCTCGTCACGGGATTTAGCACAGATACGCAGTATTTT.

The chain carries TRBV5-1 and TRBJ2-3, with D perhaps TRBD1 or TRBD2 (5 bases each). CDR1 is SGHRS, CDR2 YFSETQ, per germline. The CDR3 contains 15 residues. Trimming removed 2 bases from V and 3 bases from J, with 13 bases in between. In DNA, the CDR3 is TGCGCCAGCAGCTTAGGGACCCTCGGGACAGATACGCAGTATTTT. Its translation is CASSLGTLGTDTQYF.

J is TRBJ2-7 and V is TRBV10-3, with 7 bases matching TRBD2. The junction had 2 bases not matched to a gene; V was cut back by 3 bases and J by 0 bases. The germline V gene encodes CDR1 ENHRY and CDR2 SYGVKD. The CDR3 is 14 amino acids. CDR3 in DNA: TGTGCCATCAGTGATGGACTAGACTCCTACGAGCAGTACTTC. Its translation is CAISDGLDSYEQYF.

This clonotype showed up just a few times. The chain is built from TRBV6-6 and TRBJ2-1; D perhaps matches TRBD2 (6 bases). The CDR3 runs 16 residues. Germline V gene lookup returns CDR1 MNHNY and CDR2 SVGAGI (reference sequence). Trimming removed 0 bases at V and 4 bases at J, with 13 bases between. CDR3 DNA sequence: TGTGCCAGCAGTTACTCGAGTCTAGCGCTATACAATGAGCAGTTCTTC. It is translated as CASSYSSLALYNEQFF.

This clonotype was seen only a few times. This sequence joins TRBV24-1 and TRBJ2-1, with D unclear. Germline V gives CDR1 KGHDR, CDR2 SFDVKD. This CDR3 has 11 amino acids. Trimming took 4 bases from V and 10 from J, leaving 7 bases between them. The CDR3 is CATSDPPEQFF. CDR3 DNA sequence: TGTGCCACCAGTGACCCCCCCGAGCAGTTCTTC.

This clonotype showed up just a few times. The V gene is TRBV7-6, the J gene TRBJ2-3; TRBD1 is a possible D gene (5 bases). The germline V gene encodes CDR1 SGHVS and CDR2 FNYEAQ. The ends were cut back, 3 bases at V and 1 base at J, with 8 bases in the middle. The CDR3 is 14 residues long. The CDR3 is CASSLRQRTDTQYF. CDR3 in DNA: TGTGCCAGCAGCTTGCGACAGCGCACAGATACGCAGTATTTT. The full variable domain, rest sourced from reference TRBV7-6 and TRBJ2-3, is GAGVSQSPRYKVTKRGQDVALRCDPISGHVSLYWYRQALGQGPEFLTYFNYEAQQDKSGLPNDRFSAERPEGSISTLTIQRTEQRDSAMYRCASSLRQRTDTQYFGPGTRLTVL.

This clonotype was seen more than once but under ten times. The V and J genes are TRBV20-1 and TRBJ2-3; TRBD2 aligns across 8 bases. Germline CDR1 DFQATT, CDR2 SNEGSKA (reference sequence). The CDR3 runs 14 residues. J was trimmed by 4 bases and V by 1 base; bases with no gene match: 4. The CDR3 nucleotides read TGCAGTGCTAGAGGACTAGCGAAATCAGATACGCAGTATTTT. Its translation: CSARGLAKSDTQYF.

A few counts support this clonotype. CDR3 residues: CSAKDRYTEAFF. DNA of the CDR3: TGCAGTGCTAAAGACAGGTACACTGAAGCTTTCTTT. J is TRBJ1-1 and V is TRBV20-1, with D possibly TRBD1 on 6 matching bases. Between the trimmed V and J ends, which lost 4 bases and 3 bases, there was a span of 9 bases. Germline loops: CDR1 DFQATT, CDR2 SNEGSKA (reference sequence). This CDR3 is built from 12 residues.

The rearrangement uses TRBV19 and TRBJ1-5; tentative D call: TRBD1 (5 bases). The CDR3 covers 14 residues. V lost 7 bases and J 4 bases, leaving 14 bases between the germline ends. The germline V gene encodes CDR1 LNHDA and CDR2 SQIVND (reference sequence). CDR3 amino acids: CASKRGPANQPQHF. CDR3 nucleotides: TGTGCCAGTAAGAGGGGTCCAGCAAATCAGCCCCAGCATTTT.

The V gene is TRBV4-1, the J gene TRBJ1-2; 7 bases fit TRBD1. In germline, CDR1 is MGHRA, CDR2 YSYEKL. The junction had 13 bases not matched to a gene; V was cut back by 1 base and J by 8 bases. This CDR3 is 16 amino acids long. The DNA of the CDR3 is TGCGCCAGCAGCCAAGGCGTTGACAGGGTCCTTTTAGGCTACACCTTC. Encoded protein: CASSQGVDRVLLGYTF.

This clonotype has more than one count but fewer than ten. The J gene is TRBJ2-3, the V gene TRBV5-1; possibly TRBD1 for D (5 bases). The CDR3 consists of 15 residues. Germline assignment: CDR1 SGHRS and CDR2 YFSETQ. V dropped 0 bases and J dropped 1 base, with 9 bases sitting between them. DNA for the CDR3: TGCGCCAGCAGCTTGGTGGTAGGGGGCACAGATACGCAGTATTTT. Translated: CASSLVVGGTDTQYF.

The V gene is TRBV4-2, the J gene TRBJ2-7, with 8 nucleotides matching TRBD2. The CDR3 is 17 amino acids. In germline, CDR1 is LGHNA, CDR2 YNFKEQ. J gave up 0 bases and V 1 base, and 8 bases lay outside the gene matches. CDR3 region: CASSQGGGRPSSYEQYF. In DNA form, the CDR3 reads TGTGCCAGCAGCCAAGGGGGCGGGAGGCCGAGCTCCTACGAGCAGTACTTC.

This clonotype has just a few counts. For the CDR3, the DNA is TGTGCCTGGAGTGTCCAGTCGGAGCAGTACTTC. Translating it yields CAWSVQSEQYF. The chain has TRBV30 and TRBJ2-7, with D unresolved. Germline V lookup: CDR1 GTSNPN, CDR2 SVGIG (reference sequence). The V and J ends lost 0 bases and 7 bases respectively, with 7 bases between them. CDR3 length equals 11 residues.

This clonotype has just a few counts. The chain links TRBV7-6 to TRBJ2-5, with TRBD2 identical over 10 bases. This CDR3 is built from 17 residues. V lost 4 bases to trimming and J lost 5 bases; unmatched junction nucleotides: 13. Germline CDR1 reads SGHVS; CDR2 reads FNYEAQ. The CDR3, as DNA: TGTGCCAGCAGCTCGAAAGCGGGAGGGCCAGGTGGGGAGACCCAGTACTTC. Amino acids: CASSSKAGGPGGETQYF.

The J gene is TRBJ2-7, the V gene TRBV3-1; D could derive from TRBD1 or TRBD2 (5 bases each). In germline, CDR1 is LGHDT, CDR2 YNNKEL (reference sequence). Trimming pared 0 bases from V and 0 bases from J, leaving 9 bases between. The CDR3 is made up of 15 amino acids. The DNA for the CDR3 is TGTGCCAGCAGCCAAGAAGGGACCAGCTCCTACGAGCAGTACTTC. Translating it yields CASSQEGTSSYEQYF.

The CDR3 sequence is CASTGGPSSYEQYF. CDR3 in DNA: TGTGCCAGCACGGGGGGCCCGAGCTCCTACGAGCAGTACTTC. This rearrangement joins TRBV12-3 or TRBV12-4 to TRBJ2-7; TRBD2 might be the D (7 bases). This CDR3 is built from 14 residues. Trimming left V 7 bases short and J 0 bases short, with 13 bases between.